This T cell receptor (beta chain) was captured by sequencing in a study of monozygotic twins with inflammatory bowel disease. Study-level results: Cells of different T cell subtypes could not be told apart.

TCRdb reprocessed the 5' RACE reads; each CDR3 protein has one entry and no DNA is given. In total, the table holds about 300,000 distinct CDR3 sequences. CDR1 DFQATT and CDR2 SNEGSKA come from the germline V gene (reference sequence). This CDR3 region has 14 residues. In the case of this clonotype: The antigen is unknown.

The source is a human donor with ulcerative colitis or Crohn's disease, or a healthy co-twin of an affected twin (not recorded which). The gene calls are TRBV20-1 and TRBJ2-7; TCRdb reports TRBD1, a call that lacks DNA to check it against. Sequenced sample: blood. CDR3: CSAHLAGGSYEQYF.